This T cell receptor beta chain derives from a study of T-cell reconstitution after alpha-beta-depleted transplantation in children. Unique molecular identifiers were incorporated into the prepared TCRbeta library. Each CDR3 protein gets one entry after TCRdb re-called the PCR reads with MiXCR. Seen here are roughly 200,000 distinct CDR3 sequences, approximately 6.8% observed once, and the top ten hold approximately 3%. CDR1 is SGHKS and CDR2 is YYEKEE in the germline V gene (reference sequence). The CDR3 runs to 15 residues. Between the trimmed V and J ends, which lost 2 bases and 4 bases, there was a span of 15 bases. This clonotype showed up many times.

The receptor comes from a human donor who donated a stem cell graft to a child with Wiskott-Aldrich syndrome. The rearrangement links TRBV5-5 to TRBJ1-1; D remains unclear. The specimen comprised PBMCs from the stem cell graft donor, sampled from the stem cell graft. The chain's CDR3 is CASSLAPEGGTEAFF. CDR3 nucleotide sequence: TGTGCCAGCAGCTTAGCGCCCGAGGGAGGCACTGAAGCTTTCTTT.